These T cell receptor beta chains were read from a single sample in a study of shared clonotypes between healthy human individuals. Clones were sequenced by immunoSEQ multiplex PCR, and TCRdb holds only the in-frame ones, with some missing. In the table there are about 2.1 million clones, approximately 94% of which are singletons. Sequencing was performed on naive CD8+ T cells from PBMCs. The receptors were gathered from a man in his late teens or twenties in good health. Some clones in this sample may be carry-over from other donors' samples. Each CDR3 is given with its conserved first and last residue. Fields, in order: clone size, D gene, J gene, V gene, CDR3 DNA, CDR3 protein. A D gene is named only where the DNA matches it firmly. Clone size appears in some rows only: once, few, many, or a class for an expanded clone.

size: few
D: -
J: TRBJ1-5
V: TRBV19
DNA: TGTGCCAGTAGTGAGGAAGGGGGGTATTTTCAGCCCCAGCATTTT
CDR3: CASSEEGGYFQPQHF

size: -
D: -
J: TRBJ2-5
V: TRBV28
DNA: TGTGCCAGCAGTTTATACCCGGGTGGAGGAAGGGAGACCCAGTACTTC
CDR3: CASSLYPGGGRETQYF

size: -
D: TRBD1
J: TRBJ2-7
V: TRBV27
DNA: TGTGCCAGCAGTTTAGTCGGGACAGGGCTGGAGCAGTACTTC
CDR3: CASSLVGTGLEQYF

size: -
D: TRBD1
J: TRBJ1-1
V: TRBV28
DNA: TGTGCCAGCAGTTTAGAGGGGGCGGGTTTGACGAACACTGAAGCTTTCTTT
CDR3: CASSLEGAGLTNTEAFF

size: once
D: -
J: TRBJ2-2
V: TRBV11-2
DNA: TGTGCCAGCAGCCTAAAAGTCGGTGGGAACACCGGGGAGCTGTTTTTT
CDR3: CASSLKVGGNTGELFF

size: -
D: TRBD1
J: TRBJ2-5
V: TRBV29-1
DNA: TGCAGCGTTGAGTCCGGGACAGCAAAAGAGACCCAGTACTTC
CDR3: CSVESGTAKETQYF

size: -
D: -
J: TRBJ2-5
V: TRBV7-6
DNA: TGTGCCAGCAGCCCCCGATTGCAAGAGACCCAGTACTTC
CDR3: CASSPRLQETQYF

size: -
D: TRBD2
J: TRBJ2-3
V: TRBV7-9
DNA: TGTGCCAGCAGCTCCTTGACTAGCGGAGTCTCATATACGCAGTATTTT
CDR3: CASSSLTSGVSYTQYF

size: -
D: TRBD1
J: TRBJ1-2
V: TRBV14
DNA: TGTGCCAGCAGCCAAGCTCCGGGACAGGGGAGGGAGGGCTACACCTTC
CDR3: CASSQAPGQGREGYTF

size: -
D: -
J: TRBJ1-5
V: TRBV27
DNA: TGTGCCAGCAGTTTATCCCGAGTTCGACCCCAGCATTTT
CDR3: CASSLSRVRPQHF

size: -
D: TRBD1
J: TRBJ2-1
V: TRBV18
DNA: TGTGCCAGCTCACCGATTTACAGGACAGGGACCTACAATGAGCAGTTCTTC
CDR3: CASSPIYRTGTYNEQFF

size: -
D: TRBD1
J: TRBJ2-2
V: TRBV27
DNA: TGTGCCAGCACCACCGGGACAGGGGCCACCGGGGAGCTGTTTTTT
CDR3: CASTTGTGATGELFF

size: -
D: -
J: TRBJ1-6
V: TRBV4-2
DNA: TGTGCCAGCAGCCAAGACAGTAGCTCCTATAATTCACCCCTCCACTTT
CDR3: CASSQDSSSYNSPLHF

size: -
D: TRBD1
J: TRBJ2-1
V: TRBV28
DNA: TGTGCCAGCAGTTTATCCAGGGGGACCGCCTACAATGAGCAGTTCTTC
CDR3: CASSLSRGTAYNEQFF

size: few
D: -
J: TRBJ1-1
V: TRBV6-5
DNA: TGTGCCAGCAGTCTTCGGGGATACGAAGCTTTCTTT
CDR3: CASSLRGYEAFF

size: -
D: -
J: TRBJ1-1
V: TRBV6-1
DNA: TGTGCCAGCAGTGAAGGGAAGGCAGGGGATACTGAAGCTTTCTTT
CDR3: CASSEGKAGDTEAFF

size: once
D: TRBD1
J: TRBJ2-2
V: TRBV9
DNA: TGTGCCAGCAGCGTAGCCTGGACCCGGGACAGGGGGCCCTCGAACACCGGGGAGCTGTTTTTT
CDR3: CASSVAWTRDRGPSNTGELFF

size: -
D: -
J: TRBJ2-5
V: TRBV28
DNA: TGTGCCAGCAGTTTATCCCCGACAGTCGGCGAGACCCAGTACTTC
CDR3: CASSLSPTVGETQYF

size: -
D: TRBD1
J: TRBJ1-5
V: TRBV5-5
DNA: TGTGCCAGCAGCTTGGCACCGCACAGGGGAAGGGATCAGCCCCAGCATTTT
CDR3: CASSLAPHRGRDQPQHF

size: -
D: -
J: TRBJ2-6
V: TRBV28
DNA: TGTGCCAGCAGTTTATCGGGTTCTGGGGCCAACGTCCTGACTTTC
CDR3: CASSLSGSGANVLTF

size: -
D: -
J: TRBJ2-1
V: TRBV9
DNA: TGTGCCAGCAGAGGTCGCGAGTACAATGAGCAGTTCTTC
CDR3: CASRGREYNEQFF

size: -
D: -
J: TRBJ2-4
V: TRBV29-1
DNA: TGCAGCGTTGAAGAGGCGGCGTGTCAGTACTTC
CDR3: CSVEEAACQYF

size: -
D: TRBD2
J: TRBJ2-4
V: TRBV7-9
DNA: TGTGCCAGCAGCTTAGCCAAGGTTAGCGGGAGGGCGAAAAACATTCAGTACTTC
CDR3: CASSLAKVSGRAKNIQYF

size: -
D: -
J: TRBJ1-1
V: TRBV29-1
DNA: TGCAGCGGAGCAGGGGCGGGGGGCACTGAAGCTTTCTTT
CDR3: CSGAGAGGTEAFF

size: -
D: -
J: TRBJ1-1
V: TRBV28
DNA: TGTGCCAGCAGCTACGGCAGGCAAGCTTTCTTT
CDR3: CASSYGRQAFF

size: -
D: TRBD2
J: TRBJ2-5
V: TRBV28
DNA: TGTGCCAGCAGTTTTTTTGCTAGCGGGTCAGAGACCCAGTACTTC
CDR3: CASSFFASGSETQYF

size: -
D: -
J: TRBJ2-7
V: TRBV11-2
DNA: TGTGCCAGCAGACCTCGGGGCTCCTACGAGCAGTACTTC
CDR3: CASRPRGSYEQYF

size: once
D: -
J: TRBJ2-7
V: TRBV6-5
DNA: TGTGCCAGCAGTTACTCGGGGGAGTACGAGCAGTACTTC
CDR3: CASSYSGEYEQYF

size: -
D: -
J: TRBJ2-1
V: TRBV28
DNA: TGTGCCAGCAGCTTAGCCGGGTCAATCTCCTACAATGAGCAGTTCTTC
CDR3: CASSLAGSISYNEQFF

size: -
D: -
J: TRBJ1-2
V: TRBV7-9
DNA: TGTGCCAGCAGCTCATACAGGGTTGGCTACACCTTC
CDR3: CASSSYRVGYTF

size: -
D: TRBD1
J: TRBJ1-3
V: TRBV5-4
DNA: TGTGCCAGCAGCACTGGACAGGGGGCGCTTGGAAACACCATATATTTT
CDR3: CASSTGQGALGNTIYF

size: -
D: -
J: TRBJ1-1
V: TRBV25-1
DNA: TGTGCCACCATTTCTTGGAACACTGAAGCTTTCTTT
CDR3: CATISWNTEAFF

size: -
D: -
J: TRBJ2-1
V: TRBV9
DNA: TGTGCCAGCAGCGTAGATATTACAGGGTCAGACAATGAGCAGTTCTTC
CDR3: CASSVDITGSDNEQFF

size: -
D: TRBD2
J: TRBJ2-7
V: TRBV27
DNA: TGTGCCAGCAGTCCGAGACTAGCGGGTTCAGCGTCCTACGAGCAGTACTTC
CDR3: CASSPRLAGSASYEQYF

size: -
D: TRBD1
J: TRBJ2-7
V: TRBV11-2
DNA: TGTGCCAGCAGCTTAGGCCCCGGGACAGGGCTTTACGAGCAGTACTTC
CDR3: CASSLGPGTGLYEQYF

size: -
D: -
J: TRBJ2-7
V: TRBV28
DNA: TGTGCCAGCAGTTTGGGGGTTGGTGGGCGATCCTACGAGCAGTACTTC
CDR3: CASSLGVGGRSYEQYF

size: -
D: -
J: TRBJ2-1
V: TRBV7-9
DNA: TGTGCCAGCAGCCCATCTTCAGCAAACAATGAGCAGTTCTTC
CDR3: CASSPSSANNEQFF

size: -
D: TRBD1
J: TRBJ1-5
V: TRBV7-9
DNA: TGTGCCAGCAGTGAGGGGACAGGGGGCTTTCAGCCCCAGCATTTT
CDR3: CASSEGTGGFQPQHF

size: -
D: -
J: TRBJ2-2
V: TRBV6-1
DNA: TGTGCCAGCAGTGAAGGGTCGGACACCGGGGAGCTGTTTTTT
CDR3: CASSEGSDTGELFF

size: -
D: TRBD2
J: TRBJ2-7
V: TRBV5-6
DNA: TGTGCCAGCACCTACTCTCCAAGCGGGAGAGAGCAGTACTTC
CDR3: CASTYSPSGREQYF

size: -
D: -
J: TRBJ1-3
V: TRBV7-9
DNA: TGTGCCAGCAGCTTAGGAGGGATTGGAAGGATACTTGGAAACACCATATATTTT
CDR3: CASSLGGIGRILGNTIYF

size: -
D: TRBD1
J: TRBJ1-2
V: TRBV19
DNA: TGTGCCAGTAGTATAGCCACAGGGGGTGGCTACACCTTC
CDR3: CASSIATGGGYTF

size: -
D: TRBD2
J: TRBJ2-5
V: TRBV27
DNA: TGTGCCAGCAGTCCGAGACTAGCGGGAGTACCAGAGACCCAGTACTTC
CDR3: CASSPRLAGVPETQYF

size: -
D: -
J: TRBJ1-4
V: TRBV28
DNA: TGTGCCAGCAGTTTAAGGTCAAGGGGCAATGAAAAACTGTTTTTT
CDR3: CASSLRSRGNEKLFF

size: -
D: TRBD2
J: TRBJ2-7
V: TRBV19
DNA: TGTGCCAGTAGTATCGGGGACTACTACTCGGGGCAGTACTTC
CDR3: CASSIGDYYSGQYF

size: -
D: -
J: TRBJ1-1
V: TRBV7-7
DNA: TGTGCCAGCAGCTTAACCATGAACACTGAAGCTTTCTTT
CDR3: CASSLTMNTEAFF

size: few
D: -
J: TRBJ1-1
V: TRBV6-1
DNA: TGTGCCAGCTCGGAGACGGGGAAGAACACTGAAGCTTTCTTT
CDR3: CASSETGKNTEAFF

size: -
D: -
J: TRBJ2-1
V: TRBV5-4
DNA: TGTGCCAGCAGCTTGATGGATGAGCAGTTCTTC
CDR3: CASSLMDEQFF

size: once
D: TRBD2
J: TRBJ2-1
V: TRBV11-2
DNA: TGTGCCAGCAGCCCTCTTCCGGGAGGGTACAATGAGCAGTTCTTC
CDR3: CASSPLPGGYNEQFF

size: -
D: TRBD1
J: TRBJ1-1
V: TRBV27
DNA: TGTGCCAGCGGGGAAATACAGGGGGGCACTGAAGCTTTCTTT
CDR3: CASGEIQGGTEAFF

size: -
D: -
J: TRBJ1-4
V: TRBV14
DNA: TGTGCCAGCAGCCCACGACGGGATGAAAAACTGTTTTTT
CDR3: CASSPRRDEKLFF

size: -
D: TRBD2
J: TRBJ2-7
V: TRBV5-8
DNA: TGTGCCAGCAGCTTGGTCGTCCTAACGGGGGGGTATCCCAACGAGCAGTACTTC
CDR3: CASSLVVLTGGYPNEQYF

size: -
D: -
J: TRBJ1-1
V: TRBV4-3
DNA: TGCGCCAGCAGCCAAGATTTCAGGCAGGGAAACACTGAAGCTTTCTTT
CDR3: CASSQDFRQGNTEAFF

size: -
D: -
J: TRBJ1-5
V: TRBV5-6
DNA: TGTGCCAGCAGCTTGGCATCCGAGGGGGATCAGCCCCAGCATTTT
CDR3: CASSLASEGDQPQHF

size: once
D: -
J: TRBJ1-4
V: TRBV5-4
DNA: TGTGCCAGCAGCTTGGGGCCCCTCGAGGGGAAACTGTTTTTT
CDR3: CASSLGPLEGKLFF

size: -
D: TRBD1
J: TRBJ2-6
V: TRBV9
DNA: TGTGCCAGCAGCGTACCTATCACAGGGGGCTCTGGGGCCAACGTCCTGACTTTC
CDR3: CASSVPITGGSGANVLTF

size: -
D: -
J: TRBJ2-7
V: TRBV27
DNA: TGTGCCAGCAGTGCCATAGGGGGAATGGGTCCCTACGAGCAGTACTTC
CDR3: CASSAIGGMGPYEQYF

size: -
D: TRBD2
J: TRBJ2-1
V: TRBV19
DNA: TGTGCCAGTAGCTTGACTAGCGGGGGTCCTAATGAGCAGTTCTTC
CDR3: CASSLTSGGPNEQFF

size: -
D: TRBD2
J: TRBJ2-1
V: TRBV11-3
DNA: TGTGCCAGCAGCTTAGATCGGGGGGAGGGTGTTATCAATGAGCAGTTCTTC
CDR3: CASSLDRGEGVINEQFF